This T cell receptor (beta chain) derives from a study of low-dose radiotherapy and immunotherapy resistance in tumors. Study as a whole: A total of 6.5 Gy was given to Cohort 1 as 0.5 Gy per fraction every 2 weeks.

Alpha and beta chains were covered, as first-strand cDNA relied on TRAV- and TRBV-specific primers. The PCR that amplified TCRs ran for 15 to 25 cycles, relying on a constant-region primer and a V-primer adapter. TCRdb independently ran MiXCR on the reads; one entry per CDR3 protein. The sample contains more than 70,000 distinct CDR3 sequences, more than 25% of which appear only once. Stated time point: before trial treatment. Administered to the donors were nivolumab, ipilimumab, aspirin, low-dose cyclophosphamide and low-dose radiotherapy. All eligible patients presented with advanced solid tumors that contained no tumor-infiltrating lymphocytes. The V and J ends lost 8 bases and 2 bases respectively, with 6 bases between them. The CDR3 extends over 10 amino acids. The V gene's germline CDR1 is SQVTM and CDR2 ANQGSEA.

The chain couples TRBV29-1 to TRBJ1-1, with no clear D. The TCR was taken from a female donor with ovarian cancer. The input for sequencing was PBMCs, taken before treatment. The CDR3 coding sequence is TGCAGCATCCAAAACACTGAAGCTTTCTTT. It encodes CSIQNTEAFF.